The subject of this entry is one T cell receptor beta chain. Its antigen remains unknown. The CDR3 extends over 12 amino acids. CDR1 and CDR2 (germline): SGHNT, YYREEE (reference sequence). The junction had 8 bases not matched to a gene; V was cut back by 4 bases and J by 11 bases. The data stem from a study of shared clonotypes between healthy human individuals. Study-level background: CD4 naive cells filled three plates per donor, CD4 memory three, CD8 naive two and CD8 memory one.

Study-wide results and limits: An anticipated effect of sequencing depth on clonotype sharing among donors was recognized.

The repertoire was sequenced with immunoSEQ multiplex PCR; TCRdb's copy has only in-frame clones and lacks some. The table lists about 2.5 million clones, 85% to 95% of them singletons, with roughly 0.34% in the top ten. The chain couples TRBV5-4 to TRBJ1-1, with 7 bases aligning to TRBD1. Input material: naive CD4+ T cells from PBMCs. Specified subset: CD45RA+ positively selected. The TCR comes from a man between 18 and 35 years old in good health. Some clones in this sample may be carry-over from other donors' samples. CDR3 in amino acids: CASSTDRAAAFF. In nucleotides, the CDR3 is TGTGCCAGCAGCACCGACAGGGCGGCCGCTTTCTTT.